The 21 T cell receptor beta chains below were found in one sample sequenced in a study of radiation and T cells in renal cell carcinoma. The table came from immunoSEQ multiplex PCR; TCRdb's copy has only in-frame clones and leaves some out. The sample comprises 140,000 or so clones, around nine tenths of which are singletons, and more than 10% rests with the top ten. The time point here: baseline pretreatment blood. Treatment: 15 Gy SBRT to primary tumor, nephrectomy 4 weeks later. The sequences come from blood, collected from a patient whose treatment included radiotherapy and nephrectomy. Receptors originate from a woman between 45 and 65 years old with renal cell carcinoma.

This clone was counted once. V is TRBV14 and J is TRBJ2-2; D tentatively reads TRBD1 or TRBD2 (6 bases each). Germline V lookup: CDR1 SGHDN, CDR2 FVKESK. The CDR3 length is 16 residues. V lost 2 bases to trimming and J lost 4 bases, with 14 bases between them. CDR3 bases: TGTGCCAGCAGCCAAAGCCGGGGGCCCAGCACCGGGGAGCTGTTTTTT. Translation: CASSQSRGPSTGELFF.

The genes are TRBV7-2 and TRBJ1-2; 7 bases are shared with TRBD1. CDR3 length: 15 residues. J was trimmed by 2 bases and V by 5 bases; bases with no gene match: 8. CDR1 and CDR2 from the germline V gene are SGHTA and FQGNSA. In nucleotides, the CDR3 is TGTGCCAGCAGCGGACGAGGACAGGAGAACTATGGCTACACCTTC. This translates into CASSGRGQENYGYTF.

This chain uses TRBV19 with TRBJ2-5; 12 bases fit TRBD2. V lost 4 bases, J lost 5 bases, and 8 bases stayed unmatched. Germline V lookup: CDR1 LNHDA, CDR2 SQIVND (reference sequence). This CDR3 contains 16 residues. CDR3 DNA: TGTGCCAGTAGTAATCTAGCGGGGGGGCGCCCGGAGACCCAGTACTTC. This gives the protein CASSNLAGGRPETQYF.

The chain recombines TRBV18 with TRBJ2-7; D is undetermined. The germline V gene has CDR1 KGHSH and CDR2 LQKENI. V was cut by 6 bases and J by 6 bases, with 15 bases left in between. The CDR3 consists of 13 residues. CDR3 region: CASSITLGSEQYF. The DNA for the CDR3 is TGTGCCAGCTCTATAACCTTGGGAAGCGAGCAGTACTTC.

The genes are TRBV15 and TRBJ2-5; no definite D call. Germline CDR1 reads LNHNV; CDR2 reads YYDKDF (reference sequence). The CDR3 consists of 13 residues. Trimming stripped 0 bases from V and 5 bases from J, with 7 bases between. The CDR3 region has the DNA TGTGCCACCAGCAGAGATCAGAGGGAGACCCAGTACTTC. Translated: CATSRDQRETQYF.

This clone was detected once. The rearrangement links TRBV9 to TRBJ2-1; weak D call: TRBD2 (7 bases). CDR1 and CDR2 from the germline V gene are SGDLS and YYNGEE. The CDR3 is 17 residues long. V lost 2 bases and J 5 bases, leaving 20 bases between the germline ends. CDR3 coding DNA: TGTGCCAGCAGCGTTGTCCGGGGGGCCGCGCCAAACAATGAGCAGTTCTTC. This codes for CASSVVRGAAPNNEQFF. Combining the CDR3 with reference TRBV9 and TRBJ2-1 gives the whole variable domain DSGVTQTPKHLITATGQRVTLRCSPRSGDLSVYWYQQSLDQGLQFLIQYYNGEERAKGNILERFSAQQFPDLHSELNLSSLELGDSALYFCASSVVRGAAPNNEQFFGPGTRLTVL.

This chain uses TRBV5-8 with TRBJ1-2; no reliable D call. Trimming took off 2 bases at V and 7 bases at J, with 9 bases between the two ends. Germline CDR1 reads SGHTS; CDR2 reads YDEGEE. The CDR3 spans 12 residues. CDR3 in DNA: TGTGCCAGCAGCTTAAATAGGCGTGGCTACACCTTC. It codes for CASSLNRRGYTF.

The chain joins TRBV13 to TRBJ1-3; 8 bases are shared with TRBD1. CDR1 PRHDT and CDR2 FYEKMQ come from the germline V gene (reference sequence). Unmatched junction bases numbered 4, after V lost 3 bases and J lost 0 bases. This CDR3 has 16 residues. CDR3 nucleotide sequence: TGTGCCAGCAGCTTCCCAGGGGGCAACTCTGGAAACACCATATATTTT. This encodes CASSFPGGNSGNTIYF.

The chain uses TRBV7-2 and TRBJ1-6; 7 bases map to TRBD1. V was pared by 7 bases and J by 6 bases, with 6 bases of the junction left unmatched. CDR3 size: 14 residues. Germline V gene sequence: CDR1 SGHTA, CDR2 FQGNSA. The CDR3 DNA reads TGTGCCAGCACCACGACAGGGTCTAATTCACCCCTCCACTTT. It codes for CASTTTGSNSPLHF.

The chain has TRBV7-2 and TRBJ2-1, with D hard to call. Trimming removed 1 base from V and 2 bases from J, with 3 bases in between. This CDR3 contains 13 residues. Germline V gene sequence: CDR1 SGHTA, CDR2 FQGNSA. CDR3 DNA sequence: TGTGCCAGCAGCTTAGGGGCCTACAATGAGCAGTTCTTC. Protein: CASSLGAYNEQFF.

For the CDR3, the DNA is TGTGCCAGCAGCGCCCGGGGGGACAGTGTGTTCAATGAGCAGTTCTTC. It specifies CASSARGDSVFNEQFF. The rearrangement joins TRBV6-6 to TRBJ2-1; D tentatively reads TRBD1 or TRBD2 (7 bases each). Germline CDR1 is MNHNY and CDR2 is SVGAGI (reference sequence). The CDR3 spans 16 residues. V was pared by 6 bases and J by 6 bases, with 21 bases between.

The rearrangement joins TRBV11-3 to TRBJ2-7; D gene unclear. The germline CDR1 and CDR2 sequences are SGHNT and YENEEA. V shed 1 base and J shed 6 bases, with 10 bases lying between them. The CDR3 loop spans 13 amino acids. The CDR3 sequence is CASSLVFGREQYF. CDR3 sequence (DNA): TGTGCCAGCAGCTTAGTTTTTGGGCGCGAGCAGTACTTC.

This clone was picked up a small number of times. The chain recombines TRBV27 with TRBJ1-5; D not resolved. Between the trimmed V and J ends, which lost 10 bases and 7 bases, there was a span of 20 bases. The CDR3 is made up of 14 amino acids. Per the germline V gene, CDR1 is MNHEY and CDR2 is SMNVEV (reference sequence). The CDR3 is CATSPIALQQPQHF. The CDR3 DNA reads as TGTGCCACCTCCCCCATAGCTCTCCAACAGCCCCAGCATTTT.

The chain combines TRBV6-1 with TRBJ1-2, with 7 bases matching TRBD1. Germline V lookup: CDR1 MNHNS, CDR2 SASEGT. The CDR3 loop spans 15 amino acids. Germline trimming cut 3 bases from V and 9 bases from J; bases unmatched to any gene: 13. The CDR3 loop is CASSDQGQVSSSYTF. The DNA for the CDR3 is TGTGCCAGCAGTGACCAAGGACAGGTGAGCAGTAGCTACACCTTC.

The gene calls are TRBV6-6 and TRBJ1-4; possible D gene TRBD1, 5 bases. Germline CDR1 is MNHNY and CDR2 is SVGAGI (reference sequence). The CDR3 runs to 14 residues. Trimming stripped 5 bases from V and 2 bases from J, with 9 bases between. The CDR3 region is CASSAGRTNEKLFF. CDR3 nucleotide sequence: TGTGCCAGCAGTGCGGGACGGACTAATGAAAAACTGTTTTTT.

The gene calls are TRBV6-5 and TRBJ2-3; 10 nucleotides align to TRBD1. CDR3 length: 15 amino acids. V gave up 4 bases and J gave up 6 bases; unmatched junction bases: 7. Germline CDR1 reads MNHEY; CDR2 reads SVGAGI. DNA for the CDR3: TGTGCCAGCAGTTCTCCGGACAGGGGGTCGGATACGCAGTATTTT. This sequence encodes CASSSPDRGSDTQYF.

The chain has TRBV7-9 and TRBJ2-7; D is tentatively TRBD1 or TRBD2 (6 bases each). Germline V gene sequence: CDR1 SEHNR, CDR2 FQNEAQ (reference sequence). The CDR3 is 14 amino acids. Trimming stripped 5 bases from V and 5 bases from J, with 16 bases between. The CDR3 loop is CASSPNKGGNEQYF. The CDR3 nucleotides read TGTGCCAGCAGCCCTAATAAAGGGGGGAACGAGCAGTACTTC.

This chain connects TRBV5-1 to TRBJ2-7; tentative D call: TRBD1 (6 bases). The CDR3 has 15 residues. The V gene lost 4 bases and the J gene lost 1 base, with 15 bases spanning the gap. CDR1 is SGHRS and CDR2 is YFSETQ in the germline V gene. The CDR3 region is CASSPGQPGSYEQYF. CDR3 bases: TGCGCCAGCAGCCCCGGACAGCCAGGATCCTACGAGCAGTACTTC. Drawing the rest from reference TRBV5-1 and TRBJ2-7, the complete variable domain is KAGVTQTPRYLIKTRGQQVTLSCSPISGHRSVSWYQQTPGQGLQFLFEYFSETQRNKGNFPGRFSGRQFSNSRSEMNVSTLELGDSALYLCASSPGQPGSYEQYFGPGTRLTVT.

The chain links TRBV30 to TRBJ2-7, with D tentatively TRBD2 (6 bases). Germline V gene sequence: CDR1 GTSNPN, CDR2 SVGIG (reference sequence). CDR3 length: 15 amino acids. V lost 0 bases and J lost 2, with 14 bases in between. The DNA for the CDR3 is TGTGCCTGGAGTGTAGCGGGCAGGTCTACCTACGAGCAGTACTTC. This gives the protein CAWSVAGRSTYEQYF.

The chain joins TRBV5-1 to TRBJ2-7; D is ambiguous. In germline, CDR1 is SGHRS, CDR2 YFSETQ. V was shortened by 0 bases and J by 7 bases, with 11 bases between the two germline ends. CDR3 size: 13 residues. CDR3 in amino acids: CASSLDPPGEQYF. The CDR3 region has the DNA TGCGCCAGCAGCTTGGACCCTCCTGGGGAGCAGTACTTC.

Only one count was recorded for this clone. V gene TRBV5-4 combines with J gene TRBJ2-5; D call uncertain. Trimming removed 2 bases from V and 3 bases from J, with 8 bases in between. The CDR3 is 13 residues long. The germline V gene has CDR1 SGHNT and CDR2 YYREEE (reference sequence). Here the CDR3 reads CASSFVSKETQYF. In DNA form, the CDR3 reads TGTGCCAGCAGCTTTGTCTCGAAAGAGACCCAGTACTTC.